This record covers a single T cell receptor beta chain. In its sample, this clone was seen once. It lacks a known antigen. Base qualities are not at hand, and no much larger clone is one base apart. The data are from a study of blood T cell repertoires in COVID-19 (dated by TCRdb to the early 2020s). Some background on the complete study: The collaborator samples originated in the United States, Italy and Spain and spanned the acute and convalescent phases of COVID-19. The prospective study material was composed of cDNA or gDNA derived from T cells, B-cell-depleted T cells, or PBMCs. Deeply sampled blood TCRbeta repertoires from subjects exposed to, actively infected with, or recovered from COVID-19 were included in the dataset. The repertoires were released in a freely available public database meant as a resource for research on the immune response to SARS-CoV-2. The samples were drawn from two sources: the first 160 participants of the ongoing ImmuneRACE study, and fewer than 1,500 subjects contributed by 6 global collaborators. The sample metadata nearly always contained a de-identified subject ID, COVID-19 status, age in years and sex. Where available, HLA class I and class II types were taken from metadata supplied by the sample provider and were not determined by assay-based typing.

The research as a whole found: The quantity of clinical and demographic metadata differed by source and by participant and was supplied without curation.

The immunoSEQ Assay, a bias-controlled multiplex PCR, was used to amplify TCRbeta CDR3 regions from genomic DNA. The paper's data handling went like this. The number of nucleated cells in each sample was estimated from the amplification of reference gene primers within the assay. To quantify the absolute abundance of each unique TCRbeta CDR3 rearrangement, sequence reads were collapsed and filtered. For each sample, productive Simpson clonality was calculated by taking the square root of Simpson's diversity index across productive rearrangements. Sourced from immuneACCESS, this table was stored by TCRdb with only in-frame sequences that have V and J called. A share of the clones is absent; for the studies checked, an unresolved V gene accounts for under half, and the remainder has no known explanation. The DNA was the basis for D and trimming; V, J and clone size are from that table. The sample profile shows approximately 210,000 clones; 81% of them were found once. The ten largest account for 8% to 9.5% of the sample.

Counted from cysteine to phenylalanine, this CDR3 has 15 amino acids. Of the read, only the CDR3 DNA is kept; its 45 bases are in frame from base 1. V is cut by 0 bases and J by 5 bases, and the space between the germline ends is 13 bases. From a lookup of the germline V gene, CDR1 and CDR2 are LGHNA and YNFKEQ. Participants in the prospective study were aged roughly 18 to 89 years, lived in 24 United States geographic areas, and enrolled through a virtual design. In the prospective study, participants were assigned to cohorts based on the clinical history participants reported in a screening survey and a study questionnaire. In the prospective study, mobile phlebotomists collected whole blood, serum and a nasopharyngeal or oropharyngeal swab from each participant. Additional blood draws and questionnaires over an approximately two-month period could optionally be provided by prospective study participants. Blood samples from the prospective study were shipped frozen or at room temperature prior to DNA extraction.

The rearranged chain carries TRBV4-2 and TRBJ2-5; the best D guess is TRBD2, with 6 bases matching. The clonotype was recovered from a woman aged 50 to 65 with acute COVID-19. The specimen sequenced was PBMCs or T cells enriched from blood (not recorded which). The DNA sequence is as follows: TGTGCCAGCAGCCAAGATGGGCAGCGGGCGGAGACCCAGTACTTC. Protein translation: CASSQDGQRAETQYF.